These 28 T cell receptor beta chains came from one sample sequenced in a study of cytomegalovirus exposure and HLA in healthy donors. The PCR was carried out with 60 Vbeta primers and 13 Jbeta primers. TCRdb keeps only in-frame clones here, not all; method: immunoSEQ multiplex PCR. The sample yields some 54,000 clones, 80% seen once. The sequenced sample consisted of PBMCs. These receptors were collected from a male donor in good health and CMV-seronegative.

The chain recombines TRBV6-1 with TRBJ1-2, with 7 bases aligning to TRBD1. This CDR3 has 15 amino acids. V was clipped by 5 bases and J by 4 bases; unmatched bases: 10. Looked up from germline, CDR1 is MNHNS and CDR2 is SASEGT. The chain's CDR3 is CASSKRGREGYGYTF. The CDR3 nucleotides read TGTGCCAGCAGTAAGAGGGGGCGCGAGGGCTATGGCTACACCTTC.

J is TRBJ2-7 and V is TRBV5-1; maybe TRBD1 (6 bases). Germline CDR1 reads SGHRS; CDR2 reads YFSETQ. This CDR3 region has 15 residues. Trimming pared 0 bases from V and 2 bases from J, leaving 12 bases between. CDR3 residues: CASSLARGLPYEQYF. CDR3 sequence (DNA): TGCGCCAGCAGCTTGGCCAGGGGATTACCCTACGAGCAGTACTTC. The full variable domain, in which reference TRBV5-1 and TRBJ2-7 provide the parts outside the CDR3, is KAGVTQTPRYLIKTRGQQVTLSCSPISGHRSVSWYQQTPGQGLQFLFEYFSETQRNKGNFPGRFSGRQFSNSRSEMNVSTLELGDSALYLCASSLARGLPYEQYFGPGTRLTVT.

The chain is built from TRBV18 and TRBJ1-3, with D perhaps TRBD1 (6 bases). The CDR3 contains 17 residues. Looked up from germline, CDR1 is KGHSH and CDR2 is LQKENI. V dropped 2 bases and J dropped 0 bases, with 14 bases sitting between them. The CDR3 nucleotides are TGTGCCAGCTCACCATCAAGGACAGACATCTCTGGAAACACCATATATTTT. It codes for CASSPSRTDISGNTIYF.

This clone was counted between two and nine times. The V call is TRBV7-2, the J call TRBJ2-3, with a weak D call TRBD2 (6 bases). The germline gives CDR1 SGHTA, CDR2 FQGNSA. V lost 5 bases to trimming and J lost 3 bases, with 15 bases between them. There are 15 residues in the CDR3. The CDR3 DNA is TGTGCCAGCAGCCCCCCGGGGAGGCGAACAGATACGCAGTATTTT. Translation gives CASSPPGRRTDTQYF. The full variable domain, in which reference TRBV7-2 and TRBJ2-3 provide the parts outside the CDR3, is GAGVSQSPSNKVTEKGKDVELRCDPISGHTALYWYRQSLGQGLEFLIYFQGNSAPDKSGLPSDRFSAERTGGSVSTLTIQRTQQEDSAVYLCASSPPGRRTDTQYFGPGTRLTVL.

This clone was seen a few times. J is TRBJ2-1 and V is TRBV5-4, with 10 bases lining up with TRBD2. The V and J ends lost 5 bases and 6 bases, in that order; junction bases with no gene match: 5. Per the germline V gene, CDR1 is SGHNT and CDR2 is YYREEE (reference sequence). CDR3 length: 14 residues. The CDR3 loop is CASSPAGGGNEQFF. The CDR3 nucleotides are TGTGCCAGCAGTCCAGCGGGGGGGGGCAATGAGCAGTTCTTC.

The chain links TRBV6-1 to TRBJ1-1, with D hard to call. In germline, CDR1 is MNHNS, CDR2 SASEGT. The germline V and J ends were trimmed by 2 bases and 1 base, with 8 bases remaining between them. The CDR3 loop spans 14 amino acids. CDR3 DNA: TGTGCCAGCAGTGAAACACCGGGGAACACTGAAGCTTTCTTT. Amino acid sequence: CASSETPGNTEAFF.

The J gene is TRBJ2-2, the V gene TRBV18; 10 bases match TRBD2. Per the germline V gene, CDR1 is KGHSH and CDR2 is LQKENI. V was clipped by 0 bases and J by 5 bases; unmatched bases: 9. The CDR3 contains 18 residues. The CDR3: CASSPPSGGLPGTGELFF. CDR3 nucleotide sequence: TGTGCCAGCTCACCACCTAGCGGGGGGCTCCCCGGAACCGGGGAGCTGTTTTTT.

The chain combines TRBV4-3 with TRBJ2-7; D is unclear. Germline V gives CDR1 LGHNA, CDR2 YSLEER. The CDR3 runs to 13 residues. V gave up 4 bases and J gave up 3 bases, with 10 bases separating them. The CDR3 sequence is CASSPSRSYEQYF. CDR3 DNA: TGCGCCAGCAGCCCCTCTAGGAGCTACGAGCAGTACTTC.

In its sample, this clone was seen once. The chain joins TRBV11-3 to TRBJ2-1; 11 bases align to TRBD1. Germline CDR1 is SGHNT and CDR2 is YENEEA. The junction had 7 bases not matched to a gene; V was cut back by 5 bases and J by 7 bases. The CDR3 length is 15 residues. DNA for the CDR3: TGTGCCAGCAGCCTGGGACAGGGGGATGGGAATGAGCAGTTCTTC. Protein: CASSLGQGDGNEQFF.

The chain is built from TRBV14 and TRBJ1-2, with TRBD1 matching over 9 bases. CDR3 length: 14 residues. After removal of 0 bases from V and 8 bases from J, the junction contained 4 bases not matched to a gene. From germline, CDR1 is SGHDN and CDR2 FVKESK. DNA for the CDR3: TGTGCCAGCAGCCAAGAGTGGACAGGGGAAGGCTACACCTTC. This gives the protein CASSQEWTGEGYTF.

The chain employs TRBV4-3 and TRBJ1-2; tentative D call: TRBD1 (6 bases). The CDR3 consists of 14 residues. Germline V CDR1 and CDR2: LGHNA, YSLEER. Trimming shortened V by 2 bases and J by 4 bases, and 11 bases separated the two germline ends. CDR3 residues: CASSQPGELYGYTF. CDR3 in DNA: TGCGCCAGCAGCCAACCAGGGGAGCTCTATGGCTACACCTTC.

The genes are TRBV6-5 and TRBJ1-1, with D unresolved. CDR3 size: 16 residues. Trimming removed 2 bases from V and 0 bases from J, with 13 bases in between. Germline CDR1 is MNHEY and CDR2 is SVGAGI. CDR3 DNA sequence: TGTGCCAGCAGTTACGCCTCCATTGGCATGAACACTGAAGCTTTCTTT. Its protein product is CASSYASIGMNTEAFF.

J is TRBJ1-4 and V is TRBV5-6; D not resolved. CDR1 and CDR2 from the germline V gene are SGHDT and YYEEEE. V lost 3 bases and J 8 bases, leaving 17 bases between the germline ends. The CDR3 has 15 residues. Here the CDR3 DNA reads TGTGCCAGCAGCTCCCGGGATCGCCGGAGGGAAAAACTGTTTTTT. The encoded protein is CASSSRDRRREKLFF.

CDR3 residues: CASSPTGYYGYTF. Here the CDR3 DNA reads TGTGCCAGCAGTCCGACAGGGTACTATGGCTACACCTTC. This chain connects TRBV27 to TRBJ1-2; 7 bases line up with TRBD1. The germline gives CDR1 MNHEY, CDR2 SMNVEV (reference sequence). The CDR3 contains 13 residues. V was clipped by 5 bases and J by 3 bases; unmatched bases: 3.

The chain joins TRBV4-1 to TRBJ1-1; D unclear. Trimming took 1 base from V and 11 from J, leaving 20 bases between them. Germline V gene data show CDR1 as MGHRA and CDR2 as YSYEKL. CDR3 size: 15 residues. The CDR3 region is CASSQVKTSLSSAFF. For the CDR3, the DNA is TGCGCCAGCAGCCAAGTAAAAACTTCGTTAAGTTCGGCTTTCTTT.

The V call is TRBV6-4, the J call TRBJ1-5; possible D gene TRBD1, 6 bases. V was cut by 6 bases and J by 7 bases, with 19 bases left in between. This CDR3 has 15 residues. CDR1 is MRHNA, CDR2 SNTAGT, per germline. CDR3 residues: CASSKQGPGRQPQHF. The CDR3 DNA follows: TGTGCCAGCAGCAAACAGGGTCCCGGTCGACAGCCCCAGCATTTT.

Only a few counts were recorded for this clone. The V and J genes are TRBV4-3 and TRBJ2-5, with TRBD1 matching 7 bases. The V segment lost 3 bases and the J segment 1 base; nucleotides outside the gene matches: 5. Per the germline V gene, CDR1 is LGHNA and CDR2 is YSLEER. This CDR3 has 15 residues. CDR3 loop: CASSQGDSFQETQYF. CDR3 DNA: TGCGCCAGCAGCCAGGGGGACAGCTTCCAAGAGACCCAGTACTTC.

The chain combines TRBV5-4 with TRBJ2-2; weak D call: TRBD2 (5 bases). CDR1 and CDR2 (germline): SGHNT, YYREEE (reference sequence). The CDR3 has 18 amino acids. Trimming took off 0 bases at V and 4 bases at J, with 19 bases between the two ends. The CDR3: CASSLGITGITSTGELFF. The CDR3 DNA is TGTGCCAGCAGCTTGGGGATTACGGGAATAACCAGCACCGGGGAGCTGTTTTTT. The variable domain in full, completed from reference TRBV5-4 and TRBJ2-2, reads ETGVTQSPTHLIKTRGQQVTLRCSSQSGHNTVSWYQQALGQGPQFIFQYYREEENGRGNFPPRFSGLQFPNYSSELNVNALELDDSALYLCASSLGITGITSTGELFFGEGSRLTVL.

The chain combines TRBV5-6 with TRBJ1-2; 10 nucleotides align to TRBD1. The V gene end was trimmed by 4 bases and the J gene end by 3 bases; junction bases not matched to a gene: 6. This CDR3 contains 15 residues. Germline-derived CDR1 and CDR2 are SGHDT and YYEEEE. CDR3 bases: TGTGCCAGCAGCCCAAAGGACAGGGGGGACTATGGCTACACCTTC. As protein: CASSPKDRGDYGYTF.

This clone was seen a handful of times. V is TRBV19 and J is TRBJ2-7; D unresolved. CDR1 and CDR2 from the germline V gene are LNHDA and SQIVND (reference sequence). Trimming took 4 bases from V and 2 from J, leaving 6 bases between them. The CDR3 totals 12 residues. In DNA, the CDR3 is TGTGCCAGTAGTAAGTGGCCCTACGAGCAGTACTTC. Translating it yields CASSKWPYEQYF.

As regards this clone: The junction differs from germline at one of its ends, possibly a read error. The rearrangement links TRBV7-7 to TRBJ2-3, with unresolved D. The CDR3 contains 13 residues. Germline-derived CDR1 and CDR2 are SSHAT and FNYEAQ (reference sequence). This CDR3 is CASSLGDRDTQYF. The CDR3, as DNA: TGTGCTAGCAGCTTAGGAGATCGGGATACGCAGTATTTT. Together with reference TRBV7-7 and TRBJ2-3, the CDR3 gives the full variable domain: GAGVSQSPRYKVTKRGQDVTLRCDPISSHATLYWYQQALGQGPEFLTYFNYEAQPDKSGLPSDRFSAERPEGSISTLTIQRTEQRDSAMYRCASSLGDRDTQYFGPGTRLTVL.

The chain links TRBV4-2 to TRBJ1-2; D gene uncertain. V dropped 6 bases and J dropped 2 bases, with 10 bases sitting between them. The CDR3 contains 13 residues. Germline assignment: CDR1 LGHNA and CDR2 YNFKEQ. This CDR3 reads CASSPDPNYGYTF. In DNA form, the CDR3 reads TGTGCCAGCAGTCCAGATCCCAACTATGGCTACACCTTC.

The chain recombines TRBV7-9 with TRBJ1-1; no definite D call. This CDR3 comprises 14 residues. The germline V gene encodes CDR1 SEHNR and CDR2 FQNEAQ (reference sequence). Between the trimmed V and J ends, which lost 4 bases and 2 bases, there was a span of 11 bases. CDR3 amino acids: CASSSLGANTEAFF. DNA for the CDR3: TGTGCCAGCAGCTCCCTGGGAGCAAACACTGAAGCTTTCTTT.

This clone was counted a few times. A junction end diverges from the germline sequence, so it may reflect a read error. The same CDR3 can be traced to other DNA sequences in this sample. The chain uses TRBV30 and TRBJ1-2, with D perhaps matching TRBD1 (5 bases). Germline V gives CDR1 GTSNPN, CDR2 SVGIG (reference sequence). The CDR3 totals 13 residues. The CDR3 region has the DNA TGTGCCTGGAGTGCGACAGCTAACTATGGCTACACTTTC. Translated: CAWSATANYGYTF. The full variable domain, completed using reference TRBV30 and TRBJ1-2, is SQTIHQWPATLVQPVGSPLSLECTVEGTSNPNLYWYRQAAGRGLQLLFYSVGIGQISSEVPQNLSASRPQDRQFILSSKKLLLSDSGFYLCAWSATANYGYTFGSGTRLTVV.

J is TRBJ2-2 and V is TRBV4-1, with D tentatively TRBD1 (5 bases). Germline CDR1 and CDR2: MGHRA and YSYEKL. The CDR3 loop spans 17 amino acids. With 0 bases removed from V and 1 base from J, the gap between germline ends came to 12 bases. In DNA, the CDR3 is TGCGCCAGCAGCCAAGACCCTCCAGGGCGGAACACCGGGGAGCTGTTTTTT. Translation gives CASSQDPPGRNTGELFF.

CDR3 amino acids: CASSLPGGVNEQFF. The DNA of the CDR3 is TGTGCCAGCAGTTTACCCGGGGGGGTCAATGAGCAGTTCTTC. The rearrangement uses TRBV27 and TRBJ2-1; 8 bases are a match to TRBD2. This CDR3 comprises 14 residues. From germline, CDR1 is MNHEY and CDR2 SMNVEV (reference sequence). The trim removed 2 bases at V and 6 bases at J, leaving 3 bases unmatched.

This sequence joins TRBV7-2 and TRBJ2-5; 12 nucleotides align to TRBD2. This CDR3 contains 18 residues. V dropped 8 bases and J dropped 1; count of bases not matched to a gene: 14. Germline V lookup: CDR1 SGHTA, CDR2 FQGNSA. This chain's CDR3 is CASRRRTSGVVLQETQYF. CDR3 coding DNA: TGTGCCAGCCGACGGAGGACTAGCGGGGTAGTACTCCAAGAGACCCAGTACTTC.

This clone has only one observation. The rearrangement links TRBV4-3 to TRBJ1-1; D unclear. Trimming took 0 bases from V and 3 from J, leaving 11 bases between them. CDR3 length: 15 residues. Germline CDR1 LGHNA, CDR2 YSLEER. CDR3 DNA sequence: TGCGCCAGCAGCCAAGATAACATCCAGGACACTGAAGCTTTCTTT. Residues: CASSQDNIQDTEAFF.